Shown below are 14 T cell receptor beta chains from a single sample sequenced in a study of T cell responses to AZD1222 COVID-19 vaccine. This table comes from immunoSEQ multiplex PCR, and its TCRdb copy is limited to in-frame clones, with some not included. The sample yields roughly 130,000 clones, over 75% seen once. The material was peripheral blood, obtained on day 0 of AZD1222 vaccination. These receptors came from an adult in good health.

This chain joins TRBV6-5 and TRBJ1-4, with a tentative D call TRBD1 (5 bases). This CDR3 is 14 amino acids long. V lost 4 bases and J 5 bases, leaving 11 bases between the germline ends. The germline V gene encodes CDR1 MNHEY and CDR2 SVGAGI. CDR3 loop: CASSLGRNNEKLFF. CDR3 DNA sequence: TGTGCCAGCAGTTTGGGGCGGAACAATGAAAAACTGTTTTTT.

V is TRBV30 and J is TRBJ2-4; TRBD2 is a possible D gene (6 bases). Trimming took 0 bases from V and 8 from J, leaving 11 bases between them. The CDR3 is 13 residues long. Per the germline V gene, CDR1 is GTSNPN and CDR2 is SVGIG (reference sequence). CDR3 nucleotide sequence: TGTGCCTGGAGTGTACCGGGGGTGGACATTCAGTACTTC. It yields the protein CAWSVPGVDIQYF.

The chain recombines TRBV5-1 with TRBJ2-3; D perhaps matches TRBD1 (6 bases). The CDR3 loop spans 15 amino acids. The germline V gene has CDR1 SGHRS and CDR2 YFSETQ. Trimming removed 1 base from V and 1 base from J, with 10 bases in between. The CDR3 spells CASSLSGARTDTQYF. The DNA for the CDR3 is TGCGCCAGCAGCTTGTCAGGGGCACGCACAGATACGCAGTATTTT.

This chain connects TRBV12-5 to TRBJ2-1; 8 bases fit TRBD1. Trimming cost V 5 bases and J 3 bases; bases outside gene matches: 6. CDR3 size: 15 residues. Germline assignment: CDR1 LGHNT and CDR2 FRNRAP. CDR3 amino acids: CASGPSGGNYNEQFF. The CDR3 DNA reads as TGTGCTAGTGGTCCGTCAGGGGGCAACTACAATGAGCAGTTCTTC.

The chain joins TRBV5-1 to TRBJ2-2; the D gene is possibly TRBD1 (6 bases). Trimming took off 2 bases at V and 6 bases at J, with 17 bases between the two ends. Germline lookup yields CDR1 SGHRS and CDR2 YFSETQ. The CDR3 is made up of 16 amino acids. The CDR3 spells CASSFGTPEYPGELFF. For the CDR3, the DNA is TGCGCCAGCAGCTTCGGGACACCTGAATATCCCGGGGAGCTGTTTTTT.

This clone has only one observation. The genes are TRBV4-3 and TRBJ2-1; 9 bases align to TRBD2. V was clipped by 4 bases and J by 4 bases; unmatched bases: 17. Germline V lookup: CDR1 LGHNA, CDR2 YSLEER. The CDR3 is 19 residues long. The chain's CDR3 is CASSRDGVSETSGYNEQFF. The CDR3 nucleotides read TGCGCCAGCAGCCGAGACGGGGTGTCGGAGACTAGCGGATACAATGAGCAGTTCTTC.

The chain has TRBV24-1 and TRBJ2-3; unclear D gene. Germline V CDR1 and CDR2: KGHDR, SFDVKD. The V end lost 4 bases, the J end lost 1 base, and 8 bases lay between the germline ends. The CDR3 covers 14 residues. The CDR3 loop is CATSDRRGTDTQYF. The CDR3 coding sequence is TGTGCCACCAGTGACCGACGGGGCACAGATACGCAGTATTTT.

The rearrangement joins TRBV6-5 to TRBJ2-7, with 8 bases fitting TRBD1. The CDR3 length is 16 residues. Germline V gene lookup returns CDR1 MNHEY and CDR2 SVGAGI. Trimming removed 1 base from V and 3 bases from J; junction bases left unmatched: 8. The CDR3 loop is CASSYWGQARGYEQYF. DNA for the CDR3: TGTGCCAGCAGTTACTGGGGACAGGCGAGAGGCTACGAGCAGTACTTC.

The J gene is TRBJ1-2, the V gene TRBV7-9; 7 bases are shared with TRBD1. Germline V CDR1 and CDR2: SEHNR, FQNEAQ (reference sequence). This CDR3 is built from 13 residues. V gave up 1 base and J gave up 6 bases; unmatched junction bases: 2. In DNA, the CDR3 is TGTGCCAGCAGCTTAGTGAGGGGGCATGGCTACACCTTC. Its translation is CASSLVRGHGYTF.

V usage is TRBV27 and J usage is TRBJ1-4; no clear D. Germline loops: CDR1 MNHEY, CDR2 SMNVEV (reference sequence). Trimming left V 6 bases short and J 3 bases short, with 11 bases between. The CDR3 runs 14 residues. The CDR3 reads CASSSSSSNEKLFF. The CDR3, as DNA: TGTGCCAGCAGCAGCAGCTCCTCTAATGAAAAACTGTTTTTT.

The rearrangement uses TRBV18 and TRBJ1-6; D is undetermined. The V and J ends lost 1 base and 7 bases respectively, with 8 bases between them. CDR3 length equals 14 residues. CDR1 is KGHSH and CDR2 is LQKENI in the germline V gene. The CDR3, as DNA: TGTGCCAGCTCACCACGAGAAGGAAATTCACCCCTCCACTTT. Protein sequence: CASSPREGNSPLHF.

This chain connects TRBV7-8 to TRBJ2-7, with 7 bases fitting TRBD1. The CDR3 loop spans 18 amino acids. Unmatched junction bases numbered 17, after V lost 3 bases and J lost 3 bases. Germline V gives CDR1 SGHVS, CDR2 FQNEAQ. The CDR3 spells CASSLGTAKGFRNYEQYF. The CDR3 region has the DNA TGTGCCAGCAGCTTGGGGACAGCAAAAGGTTTTCGGAACTACGAGCAGTACTTC.

V gene TRBV3-1 (or the pseudogene TRBV3-2) combines with J gene TRBJ1-2; D is undetermined. Per the germline V gene, CDR1 is LGHDT and CDR2 is YNNKEL (reference sequence). The germline V and J ends were trimmed by 1 base and 4 bases, with 13 bases remaining between them. The CDR3 has 15 amino acids. The CDR3 region is CASSQGAAVGYGYTF. The CDR3 region has the DNA TGTGCCAGCAGCCAAGGAGCGGCGGTCGGCTATGGCTACACCTTC.

CDR3 bases: TGTGCCAGCTCACCGGGACAGGAATCTGGAAACACCATATATTTT. Translation: CASSPGQESGNTIYF. The chain is built from TRBV18 and TRBJ1-3; 8 bases map to TRBD1. Germline V gene sequence: CDR1 KGHSH, CDR2 LQKENI. Trimming took 3 bases from V and 1 from J; bases not matched to a gene: 2. This CDR3 is 15 amino acids long.